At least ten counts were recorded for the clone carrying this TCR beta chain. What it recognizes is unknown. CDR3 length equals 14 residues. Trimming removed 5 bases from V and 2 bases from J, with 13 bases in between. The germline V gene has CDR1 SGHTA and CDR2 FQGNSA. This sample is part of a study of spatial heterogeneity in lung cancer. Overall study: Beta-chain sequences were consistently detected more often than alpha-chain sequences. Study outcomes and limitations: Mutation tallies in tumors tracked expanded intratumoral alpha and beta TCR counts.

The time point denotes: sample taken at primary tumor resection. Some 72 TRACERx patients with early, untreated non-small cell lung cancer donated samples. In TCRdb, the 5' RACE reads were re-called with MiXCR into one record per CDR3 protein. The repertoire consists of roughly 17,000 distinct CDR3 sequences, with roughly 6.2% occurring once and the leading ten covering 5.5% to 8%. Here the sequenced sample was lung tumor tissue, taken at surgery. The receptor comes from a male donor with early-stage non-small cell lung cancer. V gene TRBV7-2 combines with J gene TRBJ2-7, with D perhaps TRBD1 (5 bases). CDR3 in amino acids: CASSPGHVPYEQYF. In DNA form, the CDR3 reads TGTGCCAGCAGCCCCGGACACGTCCCCTACGAGCAGTACTTC.